The rows below give T cell receptor beta chains drawn from one sample of a study of cytomegalovirus exposure and HLA in healthy donors. Method: immunoSEQ multiplex PCR; TCRdb's copy keeps in-frame clones and lacks some. In total, the table holds roughly 120,000 clones. Material for sequencing was PBMCs. These receptors were taken from a man under 40 in good health and CMV-seronegative. Both conserved end residues are part of each CDR3. The order of the fields is CDR3 DNA, CDR3 protein, V gene, D gene, J gene. A D gene is named only where the DNA matches it firmly.

TGTGCCAGCAGTCCATCAGCGGTCTCCTACGAGCAGTACTTC CASSPSAVSYEQYF TRBV6-5 NA TRBJ2-7
TGTGCCAGCAGCCCGGACAGGGGGCAAGGCTACACCTTC CASSPDRGQGYTF TRBV7-8 TRBD1 TRBJ1-2
TGCGCCAGCAGCCGCCGACGACTTAAGGTGGGGGCGGTGACAGATACGCAGTATTTT CASSRRRLKVGAVTDTQYF TRBV4-3 NA TRBJ2-3
TGTGCCAGCAGCTTAAGTCTAGCGGGGGGGGAGCTGTTTTTT CASSLSLAGGELFF TRBV7-3 TRBD2 TRBJ2-2
TGTGCCATCAGTGGGACTAGCGGAGCCAATGAGCAGTTCTTC CAISGTSGANEQFF TRBV10-3 TRBD2 TRBJ2-1
TGCGCCAGCAGCATTACACCAGCGGGGGTTGGGAACGAGCAGTACTTC CASSITPAGVGNEQYF TRBV5-1 TRBD2 TRBJ2-7
TGTGCCAGCAGCCACCTAAGGGGGGGGCGTAAAGATGAAAAACTGTTTTTT CASSHLRGGRKDEKLFF TRBV5-5 NA TRBJ1-4
TGTGCCAGCAGACGGGGGGGCCAGGACAATGAGCAGTTCTTC CASRRGGQDNEQFF TRBV5-4 TRBD2 TRBJ2-1
TGTGCCAGCAGCCGCGGCAGAAACTATAATTCACCCCTCCACTTT CASSRGRNYNSPLHF TRBV5-5 NA TRBJ1-6
TGTGCCAGCAGCTTCGGACACCCCCTGGGGAATGAGCAGTTCTTC CASSFGHPLGNEQFF TRBV7-9 NA TRBJ2-1
TGTGCCAGCTACAGGACAAAAGAGACCCAGTACTTC CASYRTKETQYF TRBV2 NA TRBJ2-5
TGTGCCAGCAGCTTCGGTAGCGGCAGAGCTAACTATGGCTACACCTTC CASSFGSGRANYGYTF TRBV7-9 NA TRBJ1-2
TGTGCCAGCAGCGCGGGACAGGCCAATCAGCCCCAGCATTTT CASSAGQANQPQHF TRBV7-2 TRBD1 TRBJ1-5
TGTGCCAGCAGCTTAGCCATAGGGACAGCTCCCGGTGACGAGCAGTACTTC CASSLAIGTAPGDEQYF TRBV7-7 TRBD1 TRBJ2-7
TGTGCCAGCAGCTTAATTAGGCGGGTACTTAGCACAGATACGCAGTATTTT CASSLIRRVLSTDTQYF TRBV7-2 NA TRBJ2-3
TGCGCCAGCAGCTTGGGTTGGCACCGAAGCTCCTACGAGCAGTACTTC CASSLGWHRSSYEQYF TRBV5-1 NA TRBJ2-7